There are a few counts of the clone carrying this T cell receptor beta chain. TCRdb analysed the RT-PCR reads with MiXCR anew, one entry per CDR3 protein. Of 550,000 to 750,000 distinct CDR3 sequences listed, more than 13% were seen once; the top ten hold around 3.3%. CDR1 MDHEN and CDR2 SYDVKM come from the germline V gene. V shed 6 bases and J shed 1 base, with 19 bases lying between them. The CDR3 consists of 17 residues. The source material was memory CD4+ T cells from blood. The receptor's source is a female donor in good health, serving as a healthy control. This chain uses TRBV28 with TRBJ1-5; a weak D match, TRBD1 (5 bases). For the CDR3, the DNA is TGTGCCAGCAGCTCCGCGGGGGGGGGTCTGAGCAATCAGCCCCAGCATTTT. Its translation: CASSSAGGGLSNQPQHF. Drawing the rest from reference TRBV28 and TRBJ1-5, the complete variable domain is DVKVTQSSRYLVKRTGEKVFLECVQDMDHENMFWYRQDPGLGLRLIYFSYDVKMKEKGDIPEGYSVSREKKERFSLILESASTNQTSMYLCASSSAGGGLSNQPQHFGDGTRLSIL.